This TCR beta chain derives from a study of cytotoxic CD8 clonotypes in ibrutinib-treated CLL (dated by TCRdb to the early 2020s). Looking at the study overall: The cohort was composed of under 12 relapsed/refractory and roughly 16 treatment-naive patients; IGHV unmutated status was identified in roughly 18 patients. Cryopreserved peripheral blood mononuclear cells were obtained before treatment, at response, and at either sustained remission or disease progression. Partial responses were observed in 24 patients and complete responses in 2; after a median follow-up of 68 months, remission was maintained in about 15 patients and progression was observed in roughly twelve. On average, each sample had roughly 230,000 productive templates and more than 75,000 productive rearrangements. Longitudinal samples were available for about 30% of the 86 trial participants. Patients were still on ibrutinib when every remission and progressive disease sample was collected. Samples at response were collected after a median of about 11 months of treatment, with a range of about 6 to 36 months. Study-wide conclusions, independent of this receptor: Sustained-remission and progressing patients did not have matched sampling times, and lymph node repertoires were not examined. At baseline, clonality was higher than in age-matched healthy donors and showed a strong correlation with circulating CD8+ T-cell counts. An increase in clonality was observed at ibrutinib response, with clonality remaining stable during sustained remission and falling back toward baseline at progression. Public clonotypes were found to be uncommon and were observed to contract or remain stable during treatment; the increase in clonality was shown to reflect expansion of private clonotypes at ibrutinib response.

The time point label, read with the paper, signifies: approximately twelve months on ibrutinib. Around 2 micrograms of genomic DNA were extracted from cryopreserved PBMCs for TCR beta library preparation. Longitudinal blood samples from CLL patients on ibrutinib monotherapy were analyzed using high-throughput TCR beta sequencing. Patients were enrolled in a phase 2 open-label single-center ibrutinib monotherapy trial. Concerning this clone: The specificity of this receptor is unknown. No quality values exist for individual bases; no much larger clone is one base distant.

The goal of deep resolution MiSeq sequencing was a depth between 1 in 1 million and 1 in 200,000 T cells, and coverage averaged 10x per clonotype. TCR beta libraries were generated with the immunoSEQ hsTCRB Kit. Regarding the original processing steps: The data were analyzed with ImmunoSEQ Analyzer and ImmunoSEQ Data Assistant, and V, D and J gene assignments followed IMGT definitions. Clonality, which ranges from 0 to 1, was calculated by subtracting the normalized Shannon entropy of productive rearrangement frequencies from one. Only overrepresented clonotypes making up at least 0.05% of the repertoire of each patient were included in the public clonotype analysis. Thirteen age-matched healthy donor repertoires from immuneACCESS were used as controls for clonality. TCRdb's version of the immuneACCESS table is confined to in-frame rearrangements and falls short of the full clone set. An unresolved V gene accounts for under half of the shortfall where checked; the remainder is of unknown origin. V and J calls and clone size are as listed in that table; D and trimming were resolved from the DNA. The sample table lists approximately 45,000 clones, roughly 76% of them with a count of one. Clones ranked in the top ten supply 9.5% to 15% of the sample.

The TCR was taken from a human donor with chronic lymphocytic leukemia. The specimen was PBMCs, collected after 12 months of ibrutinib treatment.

The sequenced DNA: TGTGCCAGCAGTTTAACACAGGGGGGCAATAATTCACCCCTCCACTTT. This yields the protein CASSLTQGGNNSPLHF. The sequence links TRBV28 to TRBJ1-6, with 8 middle bases fitting TRBD1. V lost 2 bases and J lost 5 bases, and the count of bases not matched to a germline gene is 5. There are 16 amino acids in the CDR3, from cysteine to phenylalanine inclusive. Only CDR3 DNA remains: 48 bases, in frame from the first base. CDR1 is given as MDHEN and CDR2 as SYDVKM, both from the germline V gene.